This T cell receptor beta chain is drawn from a study of cytomegalovirus exposure and HLA in healthy donors. A word on this clone: Antigen: not known.

Primers for the PCR totalled 60 Vbeta and 13 Jbeta. The repertoire was sequenced with immunoSEQ multiplex PCR; TCRdb's copy has only in-frame clones and lacks some. The sample yields under 150,000 clones, around 81% seen once. Study findings and constraints: In a later analysis, HLA-associated TCR beta chains were more clonally expanded than equally common others. Productive rates of about 87% or about 30% were seen for most TCR beta V segments in an earlier analysis. According to a later analysis, donors in an Asian-associated ancestry cluster reportedly had fewer N-insertions than the roughly 670-donor mean. Confirmation was obtained in vitro that a few CMV-associated chains are specific for CMV antigens.

CDR3 length: 15 residues. V dropped 3 bases and J dropped 6; count of bases not matched to a gene: 10. Germline CDR1 is GTSNPN and CDR2 is SVGIG (reference sequence). The TCR was taken from a woman aged 50 to 60 in good health and CMV-seronegative. The sample comprised PBMCs. The chain combines TRBV30 with TRBJ1-4, with 7 nucleotides matching TRBD1. The CDR3 here is CAWRRPTGSYEKLFF. In DNA, the CDR3 is TGTGCCTGGAGGAGGCCGACAGGGAGCTATGAAAAACTGTTTTTT. The full variable domain, its missing parts supplied by reference TRBV30 and TRBJ1-4, is SQTIHQWPATLVQPVGSPLSLECTVEGTSNPNLYWYRQAAGRGLQLLFYSVGIGQISSEVPQNLSASRPQDRQFILSSKKLLLSDSGFYLCAWRRPTGSYEKLFFGSGTQLSVL.